The rows below give T cell receptor beta chains drawn from one sample of a study of blood T cell repertoires in COVID-19. Libraries were prepared by immunoSEQ multiplex PCR; TCRdb keeps only in-frame clonotypes and omits some of them. The sample includes 200,000 to 250,000 clones, about 84% of them seen just once. The source material was peripheral blood. The receptor source for this set is an elderly woman with COVID-19, enrolled during active disease. CDR3s include the opening cysteine and the closing phenylalanine or tryptophan. The D gene is left open where the match is weak. Not every row has a clone size; where given, it reads once, few, many or a size class.

- | TRBJ1-1 | TRBV12-3/TRBV12-4 | TRBD1 | TGTGCCAGCAGTTTTGGACAGGGCACTGAAGCTTTCTTT | CASSFGQGTEAFF
- | TRBJ1-2 | TRBV28 | - | TGTGCCAGCAGCCCACAGGGCCGGCGGTATGGCTACACCTTC | CASSPQGRRYGYTF
- | TRBJ2-1 | TRBV10-2 | - | TGCGCCAGCGGGTGGGGCGGAGATGAGCAGCTCTTC | CASGWGGDEQLF
- | TRBJ2-6 | TRBV11-2 | - | TGTGCCAGCAGTACGCAGGGTTCTGGGGCCAACGTCCTGACTTTC | CASSTQGSGANVLTF
- | TRBJ2-5 | TRBV6-5 | TRBD1 | TGTGCCAGCAGTTATACCCGGGCGCTCCCAGGGGGGACCCAGTACTTC | CASSYTRALPGGTQYF
- | TRBJ1-1 | TRBV12-3/TRBV12-4 | - | TGTGCCAGCGGGCGGGGGACGAACACTGAAGCTTTCTTT | CASGRGTNTEAFF
- | TRBJ1-1 | TRBV19 | TRBD1 | TGTGCCAGTAATCCAACAGGGGTGGCAGGGGCTTTCTTT | CASNPTGVAGAFF
few | TRBJ1-1 | TRBV7-8 | - | TGTGCCAGCAGCTTTGAGGGGAACACTGAAGCTTTCTTT | CASSFEGNTEAFF
- | TRBJ1-1 | TRBV14 | TRBD1 | TGTGCCAGCAGATTGACAGGGGGTCAGAACACTGAAGCTTTCTTT | CASRLTGGQNTEAFF
- | TRBJ1-6 | TRBV5-1 | - | TGCGCCAGCAGCTTGGGCGATAATTCACCCCTCCACTTT | CASSLGDNSPLHF
- | TRBJ2-1 | TRBV18 | - | TGTGCCAGCTCACCCCCGGGCCTCCCGGGGAATGAGCAGTTCTTC | CASSPPGLPGNEQFF
- | TRBJ2-6 | TRBV18 | TRBD1 | TGTGCCAGCTCCCCAACCCGGGACAGGGGGCTGCCTGGGGCCAACGTCCTGACTTTC | CASSPTRDRGLPGANVLTF
- | TRBJ1-2 | TRBV5-6 | TRBD1 | TGTGCCAGCAGGCGACAGGGAATAAGGGGCTACACCTTC | CASRRQGIRGYTF
- | TRBJ2-5 | TRBV18 | - | TGTGCCAGCTCACCATTGGAGGGTCTGGGAGAGACCCAGTACTTC | CASSPLEGLGETQYF
- | TRBJ1-2 | TRBV4-1 | - | TGCGCCAGCAGCCAAGAATCGCAGGGTTCGTATGGCTACACCTTC | CASSQESQGSYGYTF
- | TRBJ2-2 | TRBV3-1/TRBV3-2 | - | TGTGCCAGCAGCCACCGGGCCGGGGAGCTGTTTTTT | CASSHRAGELFF
- | TRBJ2-1 | TRBV3-1/TRBV3-2 | - | TGTGCCAGCAGCCAAGACAGGACAATAATCGGGCAGTTCTTC | CASSQDRTIIGQFF
- | TRBJ2-1 | TRBV18 | TRBD1 | TGTGCCAGCTCACAAGGACAGGGGAAGGGCAATGAGCAGTTCTTC | CASSQGQGKGNEQFF
- | TRBJ2-3 | TRBV5-1 | - | TGCGCCAGCAGCTTGGGTCTTAGCACAGATACGCAGTATTTT | CASSLGLSTDTQYF
- | TRBJ1-4 | TRBV2 | TRBD1 | TGTGCCAGCAGAAGGACAGGGGGCGGCCCTGAAAAACTGTTTTTT | CASRRTGGGPEKLFF
- | TRBJ1-2 | TRBV28 | - | TGTGCCAGCAGTGCCCCATCAGGCCACCTCACCCGTGGCTACACCTTC | CASSAPSGHLTRGYTF
- | TRBJ1-1 | TRBV27 | - | TGTGCCAGCACCAGATTAGGGGGGAACACTGAAGCTTTCTTT | CASTRLGGNTEAFF
few | TRBJ1-2 | TRBV2 | - | TGTGCCAGCAGGGAGGGGAGGGACTATGGCTACACCTTC | CASREGRDYGYTF
- | TRBJ1-5 | TRBV6-6 | TRBD1 | TGTGCCAGCAGTCGGTCGGGACAGCGTTATAGCAATCAGCCCCAGCATTTT | CASSRSGQRYSNQPQHF
- | TRBJ1-1 | TRBV7-9 | TRBD1 | TGTGCCAGCAGCTCCCGGACAGGGATCACTGAAGCTTTCTTT | CASSSRTGITEAFF
- | TRBJ2-3 | TRBV7-9 | TRBD1 | TGTGCCAGCAGCGCGGGACAGGACTTTACGCAGTATTTT | CASSAGQDFTQYF
- | TRBJ2-5 | TRBV3-1/TRBV3-2 | TRBD2 | TGTGCCAGCAGGCGGAGCGGGGCCCAAGAGACCCAGTACTTC | CASRRSGAQETQYF
once | TRBJ1-2 | TRBV4-2 | TRBD1 | TGTGCCAGCAGCCAAGATCCACCGACAGGGGCGAATAACTATGGCTACACCTTC | CASSQDPPTGANNYGYTF
- | TRBJ2-5 | TRBV6-5 | TRBD1 | TGTGCCAGCAGAGGGGACAGGTACCAAGAGACCCAGTACTTC | CASRGDRYQETQYF
- | TRBJ2-2 | TRBV19 | - | TGTGCCAGTAGTAGCACCCCTGCAGTAACCGGGGAGCTGTTTTTT | CASSSTPAVTGELFF
- | TRBJ1-1 | TRBV6-5 | - | TGTGCCAGCAGTTACGGAGGAAAGAACACTGAAGCTTTCTTT | CASSYGGKNTEAFF
- | TRBJ1-2 | TRBV28 | - | TGTGCCAGCAGAATGCGGGGCTATGGCTACACCTTC | CASRMRGYGYTF
- | TRBJ1-1 | TRBV7-2 | - | TGTGCCAGCAGCTTACACAAGAACACTGAAGCTTTCTTT | CASSLHKNTEAFF
- | TRBJ2-3 | TRBV18 | - | TGTGCCAGCTCCCCTATGAGAACAGATACGCAGTATTTT | CASSPMRTDTQYF
- | TRBJ2-1 | TRBV30 | - | TGTGCCTGGAGTGTTTCCAGGGATAATGAGCAGTTCTTC | CAWSVSRDNEQFF
- | TRBJ1-6 | TRBV7-9 | - | TGTGCCAGCAGCTTTACAGGGAAGTTGAATTCACCCCTCCACTTT | CASSFTGKLNSPLHF
once | TRBJ1-2 | TRBV6-6 | - | TGTGCCAGCAGTTACTCGGAAAGGGGGGGTGATGGCTACACCTTC | CASSYSERGGDGYTF
- | TRBJ2-7 | TRBV27 | - | TGTGCCAGCAGTCAGACTACGCAGCAGTACTTC | CASSQTTQQYF
- | TRBJ1-2 | TRBV5-6 | - | TGTGCCAGCAGCCCGGACAGTAACTATGGCTACACCTTC | CASSPDSNYGYTF
- | TRBJ1-4 | TRBV2 | TRBD1 | TGTGCCAGCAGCGATACGACAGGGGTTCGGGGTGAAAAACTGTTTTTT | CASSDTTGVRGEKLFF
- | TRBJ1-2 | TRBV7-9 | - | TGTGCCAGCAGCTCCCCGCGGGCCAGGAATCTTTCTAACTATGGCTACACCTTC | CASSSPRARNLSNYGYTF
- | TRBJ1-2 | TRBV28 | TRBD1 | TGTGCCAGCGGATCCTCAGGGGGGCTATTGGGCTACACCTTC | CASGSSGGLLGYTF
- | TRBJ2-2 | TRBV5-1 | TRBD1 | TGCGCCAGCAGCTCGACGACAGGGCGCGGGGAGCTGTTTTTT | CASSSTTGRGELFF
- | TRBJ1-1 | TRBV12-3/TRBV12-4 | - | TGTGCCAGCAGTTTCGGTGGGAACACTGAAGCTTTCTTT | CASSFGGNTEAFF
- | TRBJ1-2 | TRBV4-2 | - | TGTGCCAGCAGCCAAGATAGAAGAGAGTATGGCTACACCTTC | CASSQDRREYGYTF
once | TRBJ2-3 | TRBV3-1/TRBV3-2 | - | TGTGCCAGCAGACAGCCAGGGGCGGGCACAGATACGCAGTATTTT | CASRQPGAGTDTQYF
- | TRBJ1-2 | TRBV14 | - | TGTGCCAGCAGCCAAGCGCGGGGGCCGGATGGCTACACCTTC | CASSQARGPDGYTF
few | TRBJ1-2 | TRBV7-9 | - | TGTGCCAGCAGCACTAACTATGCTAACTATGGCTACACCTTC | CASSTNYANYGYTF
- | TRBJ2-3 | TRBV24-1 | TRBD2 | TGTGCCACCAGTGATTTGAGTAGGCGGGGGGGCCTAGGTACGCAGTATTTT | CATSDLSRRGGLGTQYF
- | TRBJ1-6 | TRBV2 | - | TGTGCCAGCACTCTCGCAGGGCTCTCACCCCTCCACTTT | CASTLAGLSPLHF
- | TRBJ1-5 | TRBV29-1 | - | TGCAGCGTTGAAGAGGGGGGTAATCAGCCCCAGCATTTT | CSVEEGGNQPQHF
- | TRBJ1-1 | TRBV6-5 | - | TGTGCCAGCATCGGTCGCGGGGCGAACACTGAAGCTTTCTTT | CASIGRGANTEAFF
- | TRBJ1-2 | TRBV27 | - | TGTGCCAGCAGTTTGACTCAGCCCAACTATGGCTACACCTTC | CASSLTQPNYGYTF